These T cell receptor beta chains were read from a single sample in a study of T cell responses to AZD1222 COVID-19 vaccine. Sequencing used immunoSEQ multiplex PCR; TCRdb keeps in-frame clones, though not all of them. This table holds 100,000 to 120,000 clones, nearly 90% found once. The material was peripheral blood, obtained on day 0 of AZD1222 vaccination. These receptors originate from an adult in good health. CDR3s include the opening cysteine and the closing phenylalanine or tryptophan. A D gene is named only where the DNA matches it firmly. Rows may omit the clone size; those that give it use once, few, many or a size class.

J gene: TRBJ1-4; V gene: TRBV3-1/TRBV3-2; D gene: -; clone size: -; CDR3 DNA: TGTGCCAGCAGCCAAGTTGGGGCGGCCCGCTTAAATGAAAAACTGTTTTTT; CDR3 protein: CASSQVGAARLNEKLFF
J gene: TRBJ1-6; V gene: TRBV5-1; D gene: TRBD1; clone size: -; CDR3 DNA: TGCGCCAGCAGCTTGGCCGACAGGGCGCATTCACCCCTCCACTTT; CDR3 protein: CASSLADRAHSPLHF
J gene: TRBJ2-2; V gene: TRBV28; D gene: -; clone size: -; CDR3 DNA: TGTGCCAGCAGATATCGGACAGAGAACACCGGGGAGCTGTTTTTT; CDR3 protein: CASRYRTENTGELFF
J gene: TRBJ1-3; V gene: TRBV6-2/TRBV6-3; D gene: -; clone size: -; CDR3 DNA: TGTGCCAGCAGTTACTCGGCGGGAAACACCATATATTTT; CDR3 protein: CASSYSAGNTIYF
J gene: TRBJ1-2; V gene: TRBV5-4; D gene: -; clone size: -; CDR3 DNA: TGTGCCAGCAGCTTGGATAGCTCGGGGATTGGGAGCTATGGCTACACCTTC; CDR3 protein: CASSLDSSGIGSYGYTF
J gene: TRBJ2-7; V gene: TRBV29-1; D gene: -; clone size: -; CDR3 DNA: TGCAGCGTTGAGATCCACAGGGAAAACGAGCAGTACTTC; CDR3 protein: CSVEIHRENEQYF
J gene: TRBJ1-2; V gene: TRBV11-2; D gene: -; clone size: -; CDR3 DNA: TGTGCCAGCAGCTTTGCAGGGGCGGATGGCTACACCTTC; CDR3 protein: CASSFAGADGYTF
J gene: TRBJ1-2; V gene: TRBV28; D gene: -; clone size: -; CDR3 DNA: TGTGCCAGCAGACACCGGACATTGGGGAACTATGGCTACACCTTC; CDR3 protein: CASRHRTLGNYGYTF
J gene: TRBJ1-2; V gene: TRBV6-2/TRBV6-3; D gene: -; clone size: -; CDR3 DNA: TGTGCCAGCAGTTACTCTGGCAGGGTCGCTGGCTACACCTTC; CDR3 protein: CASSYSGRVAGYTF
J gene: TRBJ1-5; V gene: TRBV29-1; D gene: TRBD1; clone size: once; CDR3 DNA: TGCAGCGTTGGGGACAGGGGGTATCAGCCCCAGCATTTT; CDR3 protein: CSVGDRGYQPQHF
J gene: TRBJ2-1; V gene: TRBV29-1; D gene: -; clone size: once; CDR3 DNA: TGCAGCGTTGAGAACCAAGGGAATGAGCAGTTCTTC; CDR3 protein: CSVENQGNEQFF
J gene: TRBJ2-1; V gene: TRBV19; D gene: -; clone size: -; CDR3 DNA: TGTGCCAGTAGTATAGACCGGCCGACCGCCTCGTACAATGAGCAGTTCTTC; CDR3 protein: CASSIDRPTASYNEQFF
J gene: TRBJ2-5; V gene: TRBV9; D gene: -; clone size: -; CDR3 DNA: TGTGCCAGCTCCCCTAGTGGGGGGATCCAAGAGACCCAGTACTTC; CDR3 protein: CASSPSGGIQETQYF
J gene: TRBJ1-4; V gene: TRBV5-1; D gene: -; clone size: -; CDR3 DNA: TGCGCCAGCAGCTTGGGGCCAGCTAATGAAAAACTGTTTTTT; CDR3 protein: CASSLGPANEKLFF
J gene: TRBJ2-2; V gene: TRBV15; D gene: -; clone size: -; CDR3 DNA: TGTGCCACCAGCCTACAGTTCAACACCGGGGAGCTGTTTTTT; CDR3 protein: CATSLQFNTGELFF
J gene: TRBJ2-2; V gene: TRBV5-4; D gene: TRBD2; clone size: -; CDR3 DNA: TGTGCCAGCACCAGAATCTTTAGCGGGGGACCCACAGAGGGCGGGGAGCTGTTTTTT; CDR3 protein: CASTRIFSGGPTEGGELFF
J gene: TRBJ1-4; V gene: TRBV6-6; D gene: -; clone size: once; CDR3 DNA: TGTGCCATCAGCCAGGAGAGCCGACGCTCGGAAAAACTGTTTTTT; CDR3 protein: CAISQESRRSEKLFF
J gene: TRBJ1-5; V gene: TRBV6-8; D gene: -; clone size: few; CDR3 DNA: TGTGCCAGCAGTTATATCGGCCAGTGGGTTGGGGACAATCAGCCCCAGCATTTT; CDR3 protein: CASSYIGQWVGDNQPQHF
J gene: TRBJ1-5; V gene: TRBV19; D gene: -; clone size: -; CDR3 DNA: TGTGCCAGTAGTATAGACGGAGGGATCTCTAGAGATCAGCCCCAGCATTTT; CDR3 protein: CASSIDGGISRDQPQHF
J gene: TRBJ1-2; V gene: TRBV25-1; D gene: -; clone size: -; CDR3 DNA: TGTGCCAGCAGTGAGACGCTGGGAATCTATGGCTACACCTTC; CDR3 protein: CASSETLGIYGYTF
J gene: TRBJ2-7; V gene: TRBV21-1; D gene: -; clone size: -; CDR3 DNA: TGTGCCAGCAGCAGGCGGGTCTACGAGCAGTACTTC; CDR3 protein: CASSRRVYEQYF
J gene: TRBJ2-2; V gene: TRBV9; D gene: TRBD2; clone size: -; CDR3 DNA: TGTGCCAGCAGCGTAACTAGCGGGGGGTTTTACACCGGGGAGCTGTTTTTT; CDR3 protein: CASSVTSGGFYTGELFF
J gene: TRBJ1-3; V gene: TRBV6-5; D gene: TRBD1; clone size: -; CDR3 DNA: TGTGCCAGCGGCCACGGGACAGGGCTTGGAAACACCATATATTTT; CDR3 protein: CASGHGTGLGNTIYF
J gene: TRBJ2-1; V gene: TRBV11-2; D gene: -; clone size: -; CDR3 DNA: TGTGCCAGCAGCTTGGTGGGGGGGCAAGCCTACAATGAGCAGTTCTTC; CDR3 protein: CASSLVGGQAYNEQFF
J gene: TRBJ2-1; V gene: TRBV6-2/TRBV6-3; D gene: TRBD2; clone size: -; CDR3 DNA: TGTGCCAGCAGCCGAAATAGCGGGAGGGAAACATACAATGAGCAGTTCTTC; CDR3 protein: CASSRNSGRETYNEQFF
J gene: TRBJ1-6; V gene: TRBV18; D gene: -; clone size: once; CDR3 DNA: TGTGCCAGCTCACCCGTCGGACCAATGCCCCTCCACTTT; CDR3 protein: CASSPVGPMPLHF
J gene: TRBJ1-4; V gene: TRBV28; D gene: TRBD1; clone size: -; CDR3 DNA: TGTGCCAGCAGGACAGGGGGCGGAGGGGAAAAACTGTTTTTT; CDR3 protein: CASRTGGGGEKLFF
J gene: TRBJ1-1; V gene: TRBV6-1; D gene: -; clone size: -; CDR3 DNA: TGTGCCAGCAGCATCAACAGGGATGAAGCTTTCTTT; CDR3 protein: CASSINRDEAFF
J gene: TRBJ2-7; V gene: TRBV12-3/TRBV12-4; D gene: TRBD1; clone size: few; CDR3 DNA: TGTGCCAGCAGTTTAAACAGGGGAAACGAGCAGTACTTC; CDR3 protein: CASSLNRGNEQYF
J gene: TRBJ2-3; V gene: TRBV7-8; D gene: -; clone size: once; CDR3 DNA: TGTGCCAGCAGCTCCCCCAGTAATGCAGATACGCAGTATTTT; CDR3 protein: CASSSPSNADTQYF
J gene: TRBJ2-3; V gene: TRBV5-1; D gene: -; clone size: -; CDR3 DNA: TGCGCCAGCAGCTTGGAAGGCGTCACAGATACGCAGTATTTT; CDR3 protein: CASSLEGVTDTQYF
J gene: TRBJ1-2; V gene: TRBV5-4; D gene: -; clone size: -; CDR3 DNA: TGTGCCAGCAGCGTATACCGCGGGACTGAAACTAACTATGGCTACACCTTC; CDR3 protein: CASSVYRGTETNYGYTF
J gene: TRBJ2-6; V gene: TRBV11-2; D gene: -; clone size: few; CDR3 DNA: TGTGCCAGCAGCTCGGGGCAGGGTCGAGGTGGGGCCAACGTCCTGACTTTC; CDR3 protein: CASSSGQGRGGANVLTF
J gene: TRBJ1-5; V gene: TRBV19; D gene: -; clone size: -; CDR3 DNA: TGTGCCAGTAGTAGTCTCAGGGACCAGCCCCAGCATTTT; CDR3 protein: CASSSLRDQPQHF
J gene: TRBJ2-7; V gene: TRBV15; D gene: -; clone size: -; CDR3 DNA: TGTGCCACCAGCAGTTCCCAAGGGGCCTCCTACGAGCAGTACTTC; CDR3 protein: CATSSSQGASYEQYF
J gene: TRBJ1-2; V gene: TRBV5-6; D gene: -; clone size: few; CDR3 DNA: TGTGCCAGCAGCTCCCGGCTCTATGGCTACACCTTC; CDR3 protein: CASSSRLYGYTF
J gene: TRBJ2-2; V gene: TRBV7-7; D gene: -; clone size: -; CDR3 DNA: TGTGCTAGCAGCTCCCAAGGGGCGCACGGGGAGCTGTTTTTT; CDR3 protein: CASSSQGAHGELFF
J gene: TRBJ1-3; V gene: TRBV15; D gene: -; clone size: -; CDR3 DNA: TGTGCCACCAGCACAGGGTTATCTTACGGAAACACCATATATTTT; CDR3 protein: CATSTGLSYGNTIYF
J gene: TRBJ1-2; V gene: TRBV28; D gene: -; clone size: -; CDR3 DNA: TGTGCCAGCAGTTTAGAGCAGCCGGCGGGCTACACCTTC; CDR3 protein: CASSLEQPAGYTF
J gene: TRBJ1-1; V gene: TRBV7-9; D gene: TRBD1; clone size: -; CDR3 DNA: TGTGCCAGCAGCTTGGAACCGGGACAGGGATCGGGCACTGAAGCTTTCTTT; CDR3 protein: CASSLEPGQGSGTEAFF